Following are 20 T cell receptor beta chains from one sample sequenced in a study of T cell repertoires in cytomegalovirus infection. TCRdb re-called the reads through MiXCR, storing one row per CDR3 protein. The sample records under 850,000 distinct CDR3 sequences, about a third being singletons. What was sequenced was PBMCs. These receptor sequences come from a human donor in good health (CMV status not recorded). Some clones in this sample may be carry-over from other donors' samples.

V and J are TRBV3-1 and TRBJ1-6, with 8 bases matching TRBD1. CDR3 length: 15 residues. Germline loops: CDR1 LGHDT, CDR2 YNNKEL (reference sequence). V dropped 5 bases and J dropped 10; count of bases not matched to a gene: 10. The CDR3 bases are TGTGCCAGCAGCGGCCGGACAGGGAAAGGCTCACCCCTCCACTTT. Translating it yields CASSGRTGKGSPLHF.

This clonotype occurred many times. This chain links TRBV7-2 with TRBJ2-5; 9 bases match TRBD1. This CDR3 is built from 13 residues. Germline V gene lookup returns CDR1 SGHTA and CDR2 FQGNSA. The junction had 5 bases not matched to a gene; V was cut back by 6 bases and J by 6 bases. The CDR3 region is CASSGQGIKTQYF. CDR3 sequence (DNA): TGTGCCAGCAGTGGACAGGGGATAAAGACCCAGTACTTC.

The genes are TRBV7-2 and TRBJ2-7, with D tentatively TRBD2 (5 bases). CDR3 length: 16 amino acids. Germline loops: CDR1 SGHTA, CDR2 FQGNSA. The V end was cut by 2 bases, the J end by 4 bases, with 18 bases between. In nucleotides, the CDR3 is TGTGCCAGCAGCTTATTAGTTTGGGGAGACGTTTACGAGCAGTACTTC. This sequence encodes CASSLLVWGDVYEQYF.

In its sample, this clonotype was seen a few times. This chain uses TRBV4-1 with TRBJ2-6; D unresolved. V was shortened by 1 base and J by 2 bases, with 6 bases between the two germline ends. This CDR3 has 15 amino acids. Germline V gene data show CDR1 as MGHRA and CDR2 as YSYEKL. In nucleotides, the CDR3 is TGCGCCAGCAGCCAAGTCACTCCTGGGGCCAACGTCCTGACTTTC. Amino acids: CASSQVTPGANVLTF.

The chain uses TRBV7-2 and TRBJ2-1; a weak D match, TRBD2 (5 bases). Deletions cut 6 bases from V and 12 bases from J, with 18 bases between. Germline V gene data show CDR1 as SGHTA and CDR2 as FQGNSA. The CDR3 loop spans 13 amino acids. The CDR3 sequence: CASSGTRESGQFF. The DNA for the CDR3 is TGTGCCAGCAGTGGAACAAGGGAGAGTGGGCAGTTCTTC.

Worth noting for this clonotype: Relative to the germline gene, one junction end is altered; a read error may explain this. V gene TRBV7-9 combines with J gene TRBJ1-2, with a weak D call TRBD1 (6 bases). Germline values: CDR1 SEHNR, CDR2 FQNEAQ (reference sequence). CDR3 size: 16 residues. The CDR3 reads CASSLLLAGEGYGSTF. DNA for the CDR3: TGTGCCAGCAGCTTACTCTTGGCAGGGGAAGGGTATGGCTCCACCTTC.

This chain connects TRBV28 to TRBJ1-5; 7 bases map to TRBD1. The CDR3 contains 15 residues. The germline CDR1 and CDR2 sequences are MDHEN and SYDVKM. Trimming cost V 5 bases and J 7 bases; bases outside gene matches: 11. CDR3 in DNA: TGTGCCAGCAGTCCCTATGACAGGGCAGGCCAGCCCCAGCATTTT. Its translation is CASSPYDRAGQPQHF.

This clonotype appeared a few times. The chain joins TRBV20-1 to TRBJ1-1; D is ambiguous. Germline loops: CDR1 DFQATT, CDR2 SNEGSKA (reference sequence). V lost 1 base to trimming and J lost 0 bases, with 9 bases between them. This CDR3 is 14 amino acids long. The CDR3 DNA sequence: TGCAGTGCTAGAGTTCCCTCAATGAACACTGAAGCTTTCTTT. This sequence encodes CSARVPSMNTEAFF.

The rearrangement joins TRBV19 to TRBJ2-2; D is undetermined. The V gene lost 0 bases and the J gene lost 5 bases, with 7 bases spanning the gap. This CDR3 has 14 residues. Germline V lookup: CDR1 LNHDA, CDR2 SQIVND (reference sequence). The CDR3 protein is CASSIDPATGELFF. CDR3 coding DNA: TGTGCCAGTAGTATAGATCCCGCAACCGGGGAGCTGTTTTTT.

The chain uses TRBV28 and TRBJ1-5, with D unclear. This CDR3 region has 13 residues. Germline V gene data show CDR1 as MDHEN and CDR2 as SYDVKM. V was trimmed by 5 bases and J by 3 bases, leaving 8 bases between them. The CDR3 nucleotides are TGTGCCAGCAGTGGTAGTCTCAATCAGCCCCAGCATTTT. It translates to CASSGSLNQPQHF.

The chain has TRBV20-1 and TRBJ2-1; a weak D match, TRBD2 (5 bases). Germline assignment: CDR1 DFQATT and CDR2 SNEGSKA (reference sequence). The ends were cut back, 4 bases at V and 7 bases at J, with 8 bases in the middle. The CDR3 runs to 11 residues. The CDR3 region is CSATPGNEQFF. The CDR3, as DNA: TGCAGTGCTACTCCGGGGAATGAGCAGTTCTTC.

The V call is TRBV7-2, the J call TRBJ2-1; 10 bases line up with TRBD2. The CDR3 has 19 residues. The V segment lost 6 bases and the J segment 0 bases; nucleotides outside the gene matches: 14. The germline CDR1 and CDR2 sequences are SGHTA and FQGNSA. The CDR3 coding sequence is TGTGCCAGCAGGTCAATAGCGGGGGGCCTACTGAGCTCCTACAATGAGCAGTTCTTC. Amino acid sequence: CASRSIAGGLLSSYNEQFF.

This clonotype has more than one count but fewer than ten. The chain combines TRBV12-3 or TRBV12-4 with TRBJ1-5; D unclear. V shed 4 bases and J shed 4 bases, with 11 bases lying between them. The CDR3 length is 14 residues. The CDR3 sequence: CASSSGSTNQPQHF. The CDR3 DNA is TGTGCCAGCAGTTCCGGGTCTACTAATCAGCCCCAGCATTTT.

This clonotype was seen ten or more times. The genes are TRBV7-9 and TRBJ1-1, with a possible D match to TRBD1 (6 bases). This CDR3 comprises 16 residues. The germline V and J ends were trimmed by 1 base and 2 bases, with 14 bases remaining between them. CDR1 is SEHNR and CDR2 is FQNEAQ in the germline V gene (reference sequence). CDR3 bases: TGTGCCAGCAGCTTAGGAGGTCAGGGGTTAAACACTGAAGCTTTCTTT. Its protein is CASSLGGQGLNTEAFF.

The rearrangement joins TRBV11-2 to TRBJ2-2; 7 bases align to TRBD2. CDR3 size: 17 residues. Germline CDR1 is SGHAT and CDR2 is FQNNGV. Germline trimming cut 5 bases from V and 3 bases from J; bases unmatched to any gene: 12. CDR3 sequence: CASSRWGGSEYTGELFF. CDR3 DNA: TGTGCCAGCAGCCGCTGGGGCGGGAGTGAGTACACCGGGGAGCTGTTTTTT. The variable domain in full, with the rest retrieved from reference TRBV11-2 and TRBJ2-2, is EAGVAQSPRYKIIEKRQSVAFWCNPISGHATLYWYQQILGQGPKLLIQFQNNGVVDDSQLPKDRFSAERLKGVDSTLKIQPAKLEDSAVYLCASSRWGGSEYTGELFFGEGSRLTVL.

In its sample, this clonotype was seen many times. This chain uses TRBV7-8 with TRBJ1-2; D perhaps matches TRBD1 (5 bases). Germline V gene sequence: CDR1 SGHVS, CDR2 FQNEAQ. CDR3 size: 15 residues. The V and J ends lost 5 bases and 6 bases respectively, with 19 bases between them. CDR3 nucleotides: TGTGCCAGCAGCCCGTTTAGGGGCACGGGGAATGGCTACACCTTC. Residues: CASSPFRGTGNGYTF.

The CDR3 DNA is TGCAGTGCTAGCCGAGGGCCCAACACCGGGGAGCTGTTTTTT. Protein sequence: CSASRGPNTGELFF. The V call is TRBV20-1, the J call TRBJ2-2, with D perhaps TRBD2 (5 bases). The CDR3 loop spans 14 amino acids. Germline CDR1 is DFQATT and CDR2 is SNEGSKA (reference sequence). V lost 3 bases, J lost 2 bases, and 10 bases lay in between.

This rearrangement joins TRBV7-9 to TRBJ1-4; weak D call: TRBD1 (6 bases). Germline lookup yields CDR1 SEHNR and CDR2 FQNEAQ (reference sequence). V was shortened by 1 base and J by 8 bases, with 14 bases between the two germline ends. The CDR3 has 15 residues. The CDR3 sequence: CASSLEQGRREKLFF. In DNA form, the CDR3 reads TGTGCCAGCAGCTTAGAGCAGGGGCGGCGAGAAAAACTGTTTTTT.

This clonotype has a single count. The conserved closing phenylalanine or tryptophan is absent in this CDR3, likely reflecting a read error. The DNA is omitted, as the CDR3 cannot be located on it reliably, and the CDR3 follows TCRdb's listing. The rearrangement uses TRBV11-2 and TRBJ1-2; TRBD1, the table's D call, lacks a check against the DNA. With termini counted, the CDR3 has 13 amino acids. From germline, CDR1 is SGHAT and CDR2 FQNNGV. The CDR3 spells CASSLSYRGPQYV.

Here the CDR3 reads CASRVWAGREAFF. CDR3 nucleotide sequence: TGTGCCAGCAGGGTTTGGGCAGGACGGGAAGCTTTCTTT. The genes are TRBV12-3 or TRBV12-4 and TRBJ1-1; D uncertain. V lost 6 bases, J lost 8 bases, and 16 bases lay in between. The CDR3 sequence is 13 residues long.